This TCR beta chain was captured by sequencing in a study of early T cells in non-severe SARS-CoV-2 infection. Turning to the study itself: Sequencing of bulk RNA from unsorted whole blood was done, without chain pairing. General study results and limits: VDJdb-based matching was biased toward anti-spike CD8 responses and missed private and CD4 specificities.

The ends were cut back, 5 bases at V and 3 bases at J, with 14 bases in the middle. Germline CDR1 is DFQATT and CDR2 is SNEGSKA (reference sequence). This CDR3 region has 13 residues. This clonotype was detected many times. The antigen is unknown. Attached unique molecular identifiers marked individual cDNA molecules. TCRdb processed the 5' RACE reads anew with MiXCR; each CDR3 protein has one entry. The table includes some 29,000 distinct CDR3 sequences, 4% to 5.5% detected once. Specimen: whole blood. The chain recombines TRBV20-1 with TRBJ2-7, with D hard to call. The receptor's source is an adult who was a healthcare worker with PCR-confirmed SARS-CoV-2 infection or an uninfected control (not recorded which). CDR3 protein: CSAPRGSSYEQYF. DNA for the CDR3: TGCAGTGCTCCTCGCGGAAGCAGCTACGAGCAGTACTTC.